Listed below are T cell receptor beta chains from one sample, sequenced in a study of OX40 agonist ivuxolimab in advanced cancers. Assay: immunoSEQ multiplex PCR; the TCRdb copy retains only in-frame clones and omits some. The repertoire holds roughly 98,000 clones, with around 85% as singletons. The specimen comprised CD4+ or CD8+ T cells sorted from blood, sampled in a trial of the OX40 agonist ivuxolimab. The receptor set was obtained from an adult with an advanced solid tumor such as melanoma, head and neck, liver or kidney cancer. Each CDR3 is given with its conserved first and last residue. Each record gives: V gene, D gene, clone size, J gene, CDR3 protein, CDR3 DNA. D genes are given only for firm matches. Size tells how often a clone was seen (once, few, many) or the class of an expanded clone, and some rows leave it out.

v_gene: TRBV28
d_gene: TRBD1
abundance: NA
j_gene: TRBJ1-4
CDR3aa: CASSSLTGKTNEKLFF
CDR3nt: TGTGCCAGCAGTTCACTGACAGGGAAGACTAATGAAAAACTGTTTTTT

v_gene: TRBV27
d_gene: NA
abundance: once
j_gene: TRBJ1-1
CDR3aa: CASSLSWVNTEAFF
CDR3nt: TGTGCCAGCAGTTTATCGTGGGTTAACACTGAAGCTTTCTTT

v_gene: TRBV4-3
d_gene: TRBD1
abundance: NA
j_gene: TRBJ1-1
CDR3aa: CASSQRQGAKSTEAFF
CDR3nt: TGCGCCAGCAGCCAAAGACAGGGGGCTAAGAGTACTGAAGCTTTCTTT

v_gene: TRBV27
d_gene: TRBD1
abundance: NA
j_gene: TRBJ2-7
CDR3aa: CASRDPGQGNEQYF
CDR3nt: TGTGCCAGCCGCGATCCGGGACAGGGCAACGAGCAGTACTTC

v_gene: TRBV6-1
d_gene: NA
abundance: NA
j_gene: TRBJ1-4
CDR3aa: CASSERGRNEKLFF
CDR3nt: TGTGCCAGCAGTGAACGGGGGAGGAATGAAAAACTGTTTTTT

v_gene: TRBV2
d_gene: NA
abundance: NA
j_gene: TRBJ2-4
CDR3aa: CASSVGQEKNIQYF
CDR3nt: TGTGCCAGCAGTGTTGGGCAGGAGAAAAACATTCAGTACTTC

v_gene: TRBV7-9
d_gene: NA
abundance: NA
j_gene: TRBJ2-1
CDR3aa: CASSSQKGGLYNEQFF
CDR3nt: TGTGCCAGCAGCTCCCAAAAGGGGGGGCTCTACAATGAGCAGTTCTTC

v_gene: TRBV5-1
d_gene: TRBD1
abundance: NA
j_gene: TRBJ2-1
CDR3aa: CASSLVGQVPQDEQFF
CDR3nt: TGCGCCAGCAGCTTGGTGGGACAGGTCCCTCAGGATGAGCAGTTCTTC

v_gene: TRBV25-1
d_gene: TRBD1
abundance: NA
j_gene: TRBJ1-1
CDR3aa: CASKGQGPFTEAFF
CDR3nt: TGTGCCAGCAAGGGACAGGGGCCTTTCACTGAAGCTTTCTTT

v_gene: TRBV7-6
d_gene: TRBD2
abundance: NA
j_gene: TRBJ2-3
CDR3aa: CASARAGGVTDTQYF
CDR3nt: TGTGCCAGCGCTCGAGCGGGGGGGGTCACAGATACGCAGTATTTT

v_gene: TRBV2
d_gene: TRBD2
abundance: NA
j_gene: TRBJ2-3
CDR3aa: CASSSGTPRTDTQYF
CDR3nt: TGTGCCAGCTCTAGCGGGACCCCACGCACAGATACGCAGTATTTT

v_gene: TRBV29-1
d_gene: NA
abundance: NA
j_gene: TRBJ2-3
CDR3aa: CSAGGLGTDTQYF
CDR3nt: TGCAGCGCTGGGGGTCTAGGGACAGATACGCAGTATTTT

v_gene: TRBV5-1
d_gene: NA
abundance: NA
j_gene: TRBJ2-3
CDR3aa: CASSLTGGRGDTQYF
CDR3nt: TGCGCCAGCAGCTTAACGGGGGGCCGGGGCGATACGCAGTATTTT

v_gene: TRBV7-9
d_gene: NA
abundance: NA
j_gene: TRBJ2-5
CDR3aa: CASSPRGLQTQYF
CDR3nt: TGTGCCAGCAGCCCGCGGGGACTTCAGACCCAGTACTTC

v_gene: TRBV19
d_gene: TRBD2
abundance: NA
j_gene: TRBJ2-7
CDR3aa: CASSISGRAHEQYF
CDR3nt: TGTGCCAGTAGTATTAGCGGGAGGGCCCACGAGCAGTACTTC

v_gene: TRBV15
d_gene: NA
abundance: NA
j_gene: TRBJ1-5
CDR3aa: CATSRTRTTNQPQHF
CDR3nt: TGTGCCACCAGTAGAACGCGGACGACCAATCAGCCCCAGCATTTT

v_gene: TRBV6-6
d_gene: TRBD2
abundance: once
j_gene: TRBJ2-5
CDR3aa: CASRGGRETQYF
CDR3nt: TGTGCCAGCAGGGGGGGGAGAGAGACCCAGTACTTC

v_gene: TRBV2
d_gene: TRBD1
abundance: NA
j_gene: TRBJ2-7
CDR3aa: CASRATLTGGPYEQYF
CDR3nt: TGTGCCAGCAGGGCCACCCTGACAGGGGGTCCCTACGAGCAGTACTTC

v_gene: TRBV7-3
d_gene: NA
abundance: NA
j_gene: TRBJ2-3
CDR3aa: CASSPAGRTDTQYF
CDR3nt: TGTGCCAGCAGCCCGGCCGGGCGCACAGATACGCAGTATTTT

v_gene: TRBV6-5
d_gene: NA
abundance: NA
j_gene: TRBJ2-5
CDR3aa: CAISESRKTQYF
CDR3nt: TGTGCCATCAGTGAGTCGAGGAAGACCCAGTACTTC

v_gene: TRBV4-1
d_gene: NA
abundance: NA
j_gene: TRBJ2-3
CDR3aa: CASSMSLSTDTQYF
CDR3nt: TGCGCCAGCAGCATGTCCCTAAGCACAGATACGCAGTATTTT

v_gene: TRBV6-1
d_gene: NA
abundance: NA
j_gene: TRBJ2-3
CDR3aa: CASSEVWSSTDTQYF
CDR3nt: TGTGCCAGCAGTGAAGTATGGTCCTCCACAGATACGCAGTATTTT

v_gene: TRBV6-1
d_gene: TRBD1
abundance: NA
j_gene: TRBJ2-7
CDR3aa: CASSDWGTVRSSYEQYF
CDR3nt: TGTGCCAGCAGTGATTGGGGGACAGTTCGGAGCTCCTACGAGCAGTACTTC

v_gene: TRBV5-6
d_gene: TRBD1
abundance: NA
j_gene: TRBJ1-2
CDR3aa: CASADRDRYPGYTF
CDR3nt: TGTGCCAGCGCCGACAGGGATCGCTATCCCGGCTACACCTTC

v_gene: TRBV9
d_gene: TRBD1
abundance: NA
j_gene: TRBJ1-4
CDR3aa: CASSIAGGQSEKLFF
CDR3nt: TGTGCCAGCAGCATCGCAGGGGGCCAGAGTGAAAAACTGTTTTTT

v_gene: TRBV2
d_gene: TRBD2
abundance: NA
j_gene: TRBJ2-1
CDR3aa: CASSESSGGYNEQFF
CDR3nt: TGTGCCAGCAGTGAAAGCAGCGGGGGGTACAATGAGCAGTTCTTC

v_gene: TRBV28
d_gene: NA
abundance: once
j_gene: TRBJ1-2
CDR3aa: CASTLQEGYGYTF
CDR3nt: TGTGCCAGCACCCTCCAGGAAGGATATGGCTACACCTTC

v_gene: TRBV10-2
d_gene: TRBD2
abundance: NA
j_gene: TRBJ2-3
CDR3aa: CASIPSGRVGDTQYF
CDR3nt: TGCGCCAGCATCCCAAGCGGGAGGGTCGGAGATACGCAGTATTTT

v_gene: TRBV4-3
d_gene: NA
abundance: NA
j_gene: TRBJ2-1
CDR3aa: CASSQGPRGEQFF
CDR3nt: TGCGCCAGCAGCCAAGGCCCGAGGGGTGAGCAGTTCTTC

v_gene: TRBV5-6
d_gene: NA
abundance: NA
j_gene: TRBJ1-4
CDR3aa: CASSHRVLNEKLFF
CDR3nt: TGTGCCAGCAGCCACCGGGTTCTAAATGAAAAACTGTTTTTT

v_gene: TRBV7-2
d_gene: NA
abundance: NA
j_gene: TRBJ2-1
CDR3aa: CASSLTYRSYNEQFF
CDR3nt: TGTGCCAGCAGCTTAACTTACCGCTCCTACAATGAGCAGTTCTTC

v_gene: TRBV11-3
d_gene: NA
abundance: NA
j_gene: TRBJ2-7
CDR3aa: CASSFRGIGHHEQYF
CDR3nt: TGTGCCAGCAGCTTTCGGGGGATAGGGCACCACGAGCAGTACTTC

v_gene: TRBV13
d_gene: NA
abundance: NA
j_gene: TRBJ2-5
CDR3aa: CASSLRLPRETQYF
CDR3nt: TGTGCCAGCAGCTTAAGACTCCCTCGAGAGACCCAGTACTTC

v_gene: TRBV29-1
d_gene: NA
abundance: NA
j_gene: TRBJ1-5
CDR3aa: CSVTTGHSNQPQHF
CDR3nt: TGCAGCGTGACGACAGGTCATAGCAATCAGCCCCAGCATTTT

v_gene: TRBV18
d_gene: NA
abundance: NA
j_gene: TRBJ2-6
CDR3aa: CASSPTGPSGANVLTF
CDR3nt: TGTGCCAGCTCTCCCACGGGGCCCTCTGGGGCCAACGTCCTGACTTTC

v_gene: TRBV20-1
d_gene: NA
abundance: few
j_gene: TRBJ2-3
CDR3aa: CSASSLDTQYF
CDR3nt: TGCAGTGCTTCTAGCCTGGATACGCAGTATTTT

v_gene: TRBV6-1
d_gene: NA
abundance: NA
j_gene: TRBJ2-3
CDR3aa: CASSPRTDTQYF
CDR3nt: TGTGCCAGCAGTCCCCGCACAGATACGCAGTATTTT

v_gene: TRBV28
d_gene: NA
abundance: NA
j_gene: TRBJ2-7
CDR3aa: CASGSMERALYEQYF
CDR3nt: TGTGCCAGCGGGTCAATGGAGAGGGCCCTCTACGAGCAGTACTTC

v_gene: TRBV4-3
d_gene: NA
abundance: NA
j_gene: TRBJ2-7
CDR3aa: CASSQTTGSYEQYF
CDR3nt: TGCGCCAGCAGCCAAACGACCGGTTCCTACGAGCAGTACTTC

v_gene: TRBV6-5
d_gene: NA
abundance: NA
j_gene: TRBJ1-2
CDR3aa: CASSYRTDPYGYTF
CDR3nt: TGTGCCAGCAGCTACCGGACAGATCCCTATGGCTACACCTTC

v_gene: TRBV11-3
d_gene: TRBD2
abundance: NA
j_gene: TRBJ2-3
CDR3aa: CASSLTSGGRTQYF
CDR3nt: TGTGCCAGCAGCCTGACTAGCGGGGGGCGGACGCAGTATTTT

v_gene: TRBV27
d_gene: NA
abundance: NA
j_gene: TRBJ2-3
CDR3aa: CASSFNPPRVSTDTQYF
CDR3nt: TGTGCCAGCAGTTTTAATCCCCCCCGAGTTAGCACAGATACGCAGTATTTT

v_gene: TRBV28
d_gene: NA
abundance: NA
j_gene: TRBJ2-2
CDR3aa: CASRRIPGELFF
CDR3nt: TGTGCCAGCAGGCGCATCCCCGGGGAGCTGTTTTTT

v_gene: TRBV28
d_gene: NA
abundance: once
j_gene: TRBJ2-1
CDR3aa: CATAPPGGEVNEQFF
CDR3nt: TGTGCCACCGCCCCCCCAGGGGGGGAGGTAAATGAGCAGTTCTTC

v_gene: TRBV25-1
d_gene: NA
abundance: NA
j_gene: TRBJ2-3
CDR3aa: CASASTDTQYF
CDR3nt: TGTGCCAGCGCAAGCACAGATACGCAGTATTTT

v_gene: TRBV5-4
d_gene: NA
abundance: NA
j_gene: TRBJ2-1
CDR3aa: CASSFEVDEQFF
CDR3nt: TGTGCCAGCAGCTTTGAAGTTGATGAGCAGTTCTTC